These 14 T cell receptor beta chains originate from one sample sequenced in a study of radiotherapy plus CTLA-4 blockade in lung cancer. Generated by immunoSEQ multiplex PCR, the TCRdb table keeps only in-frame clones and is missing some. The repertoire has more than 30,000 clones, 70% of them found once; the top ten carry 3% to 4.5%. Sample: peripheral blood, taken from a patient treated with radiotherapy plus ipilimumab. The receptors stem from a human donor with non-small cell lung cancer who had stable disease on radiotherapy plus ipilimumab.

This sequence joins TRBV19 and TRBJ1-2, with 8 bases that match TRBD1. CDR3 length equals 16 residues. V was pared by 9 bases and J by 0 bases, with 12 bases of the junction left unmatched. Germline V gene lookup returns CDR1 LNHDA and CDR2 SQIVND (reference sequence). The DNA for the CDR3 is TGTGCCAGCAGTCAGACCGGGACAGGAGCTAACTATGGCTACACCTTC. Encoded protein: CASSQTGTGANYGYTF. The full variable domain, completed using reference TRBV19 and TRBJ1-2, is DGGITQSPKYLFRKEGQNVTLSCEQNLNHDAMYWYRQDPGQGLRLIYYSQIVNDFQKGDIAEGYSVSREKKESFPLTVTSAQKNPTAFYLCASSQTGTGANYGYTFGSGTRLTVV.

CDR3 nucleotides: TGTGCCAGCAGTGAAGCAGGGGGCGGGGGCTACACCTTC. Translated, it gives CASSEAGGGGYTF. The rearrangement uses TRBV6-1 and TRBJ1-2; TRBD1 matches at 7 bases. Germline assignment: CDR1 MNHNS and CDR2 SASEGT. CDR3 size: 13 residues. V lost 0 bases and J lost 8; bases outside the gene matches: 3.

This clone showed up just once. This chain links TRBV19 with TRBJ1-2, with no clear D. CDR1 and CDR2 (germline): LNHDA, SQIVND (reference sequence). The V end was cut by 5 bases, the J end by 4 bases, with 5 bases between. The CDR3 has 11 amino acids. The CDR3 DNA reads TGTGCCAGTAGTGGCCTCTATGGCTACACCTTC. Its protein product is CASSGLYGYTF.

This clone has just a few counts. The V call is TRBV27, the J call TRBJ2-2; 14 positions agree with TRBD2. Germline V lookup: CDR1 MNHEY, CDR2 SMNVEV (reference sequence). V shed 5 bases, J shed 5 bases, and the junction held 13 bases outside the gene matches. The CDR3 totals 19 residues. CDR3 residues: CASSTRLAGGPSRTGELFF. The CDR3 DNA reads TGTGCCAGCAGTACCCGACTAGCGGGAGGGCCTTCGCGAACCGGGGAGCTGTTTTTT.

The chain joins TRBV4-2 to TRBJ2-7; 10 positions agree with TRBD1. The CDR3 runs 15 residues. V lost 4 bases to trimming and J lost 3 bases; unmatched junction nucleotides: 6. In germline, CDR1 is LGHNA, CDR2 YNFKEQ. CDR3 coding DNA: TGTGCCAGCAGCCCCAGGGACAGGGGCAACTACGAGCAGTACTTC. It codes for CASSPRDRGNYEQYF.

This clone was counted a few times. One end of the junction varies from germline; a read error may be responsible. The CDR3 sequence is CASSSGAWDGNTGELFF. The CDR3 DNA is TGTGCTAGCAGCTCCGGGGCCTGGGACGGGAACACCGGGGAGCTGTTTTTT. This sequence joins TRBV7-7 and TRBJ2-2; D may correspond to TRBD1 or TRBD2 (5 bases each). This CDR3 comprises 17 residues. Germline CDR1 reads SSHAT; CDR2 reads FNYEAQ (reference sequence).

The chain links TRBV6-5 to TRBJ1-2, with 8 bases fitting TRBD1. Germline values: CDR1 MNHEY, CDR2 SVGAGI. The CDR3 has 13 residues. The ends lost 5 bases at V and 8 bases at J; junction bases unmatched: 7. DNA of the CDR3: TGTGCCAGCAGTACCCGGACAGGGCGAGGCTACACCTTC. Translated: CASSTRTGRGYTF.

For the CDR3, the DNA is TGTGCCAGCAGCCCCCAGGGGGCCAGTTCAAGCGAGCAGTACTTC. It translates to CASSPQGASSSEQYF. V is TRBV7-2 and J is TRBJ2-7; 8 positions agree with TRBD1. The CDR3 runs 15 residues. Losses at the gene ends were 5 bases for V and 6 bases for J; bases not matched to a gene: 12. The V gene's germline CDR1 is SGHTA and CDR2 FQGNSA.

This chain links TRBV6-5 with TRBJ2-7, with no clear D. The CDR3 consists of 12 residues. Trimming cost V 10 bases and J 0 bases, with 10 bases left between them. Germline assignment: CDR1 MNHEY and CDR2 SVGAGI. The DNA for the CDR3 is TGTGCCACCCAGATCAGCTCCTACGAGCAGTACTTC. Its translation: CATQISSYEQYF.

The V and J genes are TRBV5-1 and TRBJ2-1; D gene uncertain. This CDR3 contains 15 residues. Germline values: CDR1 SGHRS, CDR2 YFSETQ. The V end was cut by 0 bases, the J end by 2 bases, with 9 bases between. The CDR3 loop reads CASSLVPDTYNEQFF. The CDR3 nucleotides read TGCGCCAGCAGCTTGGTGCCAGACACCTACAATGAGCAGTTCTTC.

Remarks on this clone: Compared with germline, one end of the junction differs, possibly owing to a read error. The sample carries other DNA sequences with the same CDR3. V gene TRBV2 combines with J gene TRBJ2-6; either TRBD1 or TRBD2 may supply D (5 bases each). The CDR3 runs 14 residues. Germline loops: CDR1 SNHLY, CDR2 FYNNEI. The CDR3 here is CAGTRGPGANVLTF. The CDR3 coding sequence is TGTGCCGGAACTCGGGGACCTGGGGCCAACGTCCTCACTTTC.

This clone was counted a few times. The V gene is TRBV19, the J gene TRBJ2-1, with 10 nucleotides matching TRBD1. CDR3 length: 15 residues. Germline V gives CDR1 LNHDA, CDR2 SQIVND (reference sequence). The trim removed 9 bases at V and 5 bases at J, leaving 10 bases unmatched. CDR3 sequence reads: CASGHRDRGNNEQFF. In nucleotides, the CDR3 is TGTGCCAGCGGCCACCGGGACAGGGGTAACAATGAGCAGTTCTTC.

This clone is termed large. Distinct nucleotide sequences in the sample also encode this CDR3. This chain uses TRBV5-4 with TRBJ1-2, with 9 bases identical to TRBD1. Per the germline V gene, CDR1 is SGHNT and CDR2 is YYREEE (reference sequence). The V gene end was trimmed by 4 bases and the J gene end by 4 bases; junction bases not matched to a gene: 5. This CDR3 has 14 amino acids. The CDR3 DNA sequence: TGTGCCAGCAGCGCACGACAGGGGGTCTATGGCTACACCTTC. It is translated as CASSARQGVYGYTF.

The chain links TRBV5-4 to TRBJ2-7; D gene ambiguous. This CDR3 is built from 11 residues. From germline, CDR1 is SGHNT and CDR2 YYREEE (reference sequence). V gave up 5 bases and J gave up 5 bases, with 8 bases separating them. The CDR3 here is CASSSLDEQYF. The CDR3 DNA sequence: TGTGCCAGCAGTTCCTTGGACGAGCAGTACTTC.